This T cell receptor (beta chain) was recorded in a study of blood T cell repertoires in COVID-19. Overall study context: Italy, Spain and the United States were the sources of the convalescent and acute COVID-19 samples. Sources were T cells, B-cell-depleted T cells, or PBMCs; the material itself was cDNA or gDNA.

The CDR3 is 13 residues long. The V gene lost 3 bases and the J gene lost 3 bases, with 6 bases spanning the gap. Per the study methods: Amplified reference gene primers provided the basis for estimating nucleated cell counts. The repertoire was sequenced with immunoSEQ multiplex PCR; TCRdb's copy has only in-frame clones and lacks some. That table furnishes V, J and clone size, whereas the DNA furnished D and trimming. The profile shows roughly 140,000 clones, about 80% of them singletons. Input material: peripheral blood. The chain has TRBV12-3 or TRBV12-4 and TRBJ1-5; D unresolved. This sequence originates from a man aged 55 to 70 with acute or convalescent COVID-19. Written as DNA, the CDR3 is TGTGCCAGCAGTTTGACACCCAATCAGCCCCAGCATTTT. Translating gives CASSLTPNQPQHF.